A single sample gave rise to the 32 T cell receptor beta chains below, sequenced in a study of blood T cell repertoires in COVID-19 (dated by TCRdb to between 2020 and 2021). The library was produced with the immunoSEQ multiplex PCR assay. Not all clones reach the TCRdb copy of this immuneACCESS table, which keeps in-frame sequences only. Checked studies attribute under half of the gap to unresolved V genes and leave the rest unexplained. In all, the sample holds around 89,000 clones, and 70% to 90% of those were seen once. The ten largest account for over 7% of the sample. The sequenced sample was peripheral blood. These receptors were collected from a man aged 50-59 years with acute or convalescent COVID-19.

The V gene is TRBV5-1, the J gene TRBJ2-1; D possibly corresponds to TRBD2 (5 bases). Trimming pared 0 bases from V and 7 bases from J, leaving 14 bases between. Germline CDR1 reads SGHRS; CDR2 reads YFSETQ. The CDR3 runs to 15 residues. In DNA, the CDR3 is TGCGCCAGCAGCTTGGCGGGGAAAGCTGGGAATGAGCAGTTCTTC. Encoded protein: CASSLAGKAGNEQFF. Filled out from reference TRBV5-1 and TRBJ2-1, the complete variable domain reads KAGVTQTPRYLIKTRGQQVTLSCSPISGHRSVSWYQQTPGQGLQFLFEYFSETQRNKGNFPGRFSGRQFSNSRSEMNVSTLELGDSALYLCASSLAGKAGNEQFFGPGTRLTVL.

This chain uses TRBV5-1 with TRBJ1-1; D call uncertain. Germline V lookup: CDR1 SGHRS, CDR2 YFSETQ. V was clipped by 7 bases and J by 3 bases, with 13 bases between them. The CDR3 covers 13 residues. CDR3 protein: CASFYSHDTEAFF. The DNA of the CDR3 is TGCGCCAGCTTTTACAGCCATGACACTGAAGCTTTCTTT.

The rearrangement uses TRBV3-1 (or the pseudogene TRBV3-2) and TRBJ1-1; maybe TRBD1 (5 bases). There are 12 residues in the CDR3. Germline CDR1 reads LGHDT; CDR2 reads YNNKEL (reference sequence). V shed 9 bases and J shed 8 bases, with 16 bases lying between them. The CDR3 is CASIGAGDEAFF. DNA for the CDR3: TGTGCCAGTATAGGGGCAGGCGACGAAGCTTTCTTT.

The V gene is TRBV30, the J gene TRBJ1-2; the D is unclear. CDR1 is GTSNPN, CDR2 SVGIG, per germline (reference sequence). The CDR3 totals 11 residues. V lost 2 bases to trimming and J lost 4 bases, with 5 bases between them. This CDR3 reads CAWSIRYGYTF. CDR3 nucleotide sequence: TGTGCCTGGAGTATCCGCTATGGCTACACCTTC.

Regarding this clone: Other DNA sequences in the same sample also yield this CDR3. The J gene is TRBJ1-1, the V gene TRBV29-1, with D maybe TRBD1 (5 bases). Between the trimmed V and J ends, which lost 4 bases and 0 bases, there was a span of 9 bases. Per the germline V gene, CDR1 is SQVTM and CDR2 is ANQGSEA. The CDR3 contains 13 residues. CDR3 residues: CSVGGGMNTEAFF. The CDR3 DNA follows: TGCAGCGTTGGTGGGGGGATGAACACTGAAGCTTTCTTT.

The CDR3 protein is CASSIGQGTEAFF. The CDR3 region has the DNA TGCGCCAGCAGCATAGGACAGGGCACTGAAGCTTTCTTT. J is TRBJ1-1 and V is TRBV5-1, with 8 positions matching TRBD1. Germline CDR1 SGHRS, CDR2 YFSETQ. CDR3 size: 13 residues. With 4 bases clipped from V and 4 bases from J, the junction kept 3 bases outside the gene matches.

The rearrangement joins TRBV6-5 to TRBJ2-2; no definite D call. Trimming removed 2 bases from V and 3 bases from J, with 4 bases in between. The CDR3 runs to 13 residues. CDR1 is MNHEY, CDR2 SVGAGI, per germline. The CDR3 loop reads CASSYVDTGELFF. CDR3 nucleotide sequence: TGTGCCAGCAGTTACGTCGACACCGGGGAGCTGTTTTTT.

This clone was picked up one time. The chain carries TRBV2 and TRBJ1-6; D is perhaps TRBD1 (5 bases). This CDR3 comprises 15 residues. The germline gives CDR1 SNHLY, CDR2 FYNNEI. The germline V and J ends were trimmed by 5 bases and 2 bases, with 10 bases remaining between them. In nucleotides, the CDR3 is TGTGCCAGCAGTCCTACAGGTCCCTATAATTCACCCCTCCACTTT. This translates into CASSPTGPYNSPLHF.

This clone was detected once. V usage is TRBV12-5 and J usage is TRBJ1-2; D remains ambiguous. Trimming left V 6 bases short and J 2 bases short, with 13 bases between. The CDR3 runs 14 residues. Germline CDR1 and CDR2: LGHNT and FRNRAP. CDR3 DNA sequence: TGTGCTAGTGGCCCGACAAGGCCAAACTATGGCTACACCTTC. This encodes CASGPTRPNYGYTF.

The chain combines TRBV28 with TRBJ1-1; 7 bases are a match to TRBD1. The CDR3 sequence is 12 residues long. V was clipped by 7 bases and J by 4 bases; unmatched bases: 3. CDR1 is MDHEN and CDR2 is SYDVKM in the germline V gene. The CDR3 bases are TGTGCCAGCAAGACAGGGCTCACTGAAGCTTTCTTT. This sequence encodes CASKTGLTEAFF.

As DNA, the CDR3 is TGTGCCAGCGAGGTCACCTCTGGAAACACCATATATTTT. This encodes CASEVTSGNTIYF. V and J are TRBV18 and TRBJ1-3; D ambiguous. V was cut by 8 bases and J by 0 bases, with 8 bases left in between. The CDR3 is 13 residues long. Germline CDR1 KGHSH, CDR2 LQKENI.

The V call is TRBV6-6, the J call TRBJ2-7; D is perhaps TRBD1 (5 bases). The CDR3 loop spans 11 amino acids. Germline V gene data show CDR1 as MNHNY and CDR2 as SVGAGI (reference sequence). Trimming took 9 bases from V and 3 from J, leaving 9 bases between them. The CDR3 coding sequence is TGTGCCAGTAGGGGAATCTACGAGCAGTACTTC. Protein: CASRGIYEQYF.

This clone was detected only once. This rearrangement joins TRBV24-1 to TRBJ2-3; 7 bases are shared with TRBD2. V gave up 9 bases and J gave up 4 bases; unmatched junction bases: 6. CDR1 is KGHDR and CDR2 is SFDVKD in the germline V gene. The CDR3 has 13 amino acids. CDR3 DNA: TGTGCCACCGGTCCTGGGGGGGCAGATACGCAGTATTTT. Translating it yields CATGPGGADTQYF.

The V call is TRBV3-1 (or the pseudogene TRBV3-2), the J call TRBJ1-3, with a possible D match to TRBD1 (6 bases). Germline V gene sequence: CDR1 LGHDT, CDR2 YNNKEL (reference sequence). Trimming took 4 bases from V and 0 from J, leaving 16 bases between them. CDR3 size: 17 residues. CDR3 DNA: TGTGCCAGCAGCCGACAGGACGGGGGGATCTCTGGAAACACCATATATTTT. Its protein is CASSRQDGGISGNTIYF.

CDR3 sequence (DNA): TGTGCCAGCAGTGAAGAGGGACACCTGAACACTGAAGCTTTCTTT. Its translation: CASSEEGHLNTEAFF. V and J are TRBV2 and TRBJ1-1; tentative D call: TRBD1 (6 bases). This CDR3 contains 15 residues. Trimming removed 1 base at V and 0 bases at J, with 9 bases between. Germline V gives CDR1 SNHLY, CDR2 FYNNEI. Using reference TRBV2 and TRBJ1-1 for the parts outside the CDR3, the full variable domain is EPEVTQTPSHQVTQMGQEVILRCVPISNHLYFYWYRQILGQKVEFLVSFYNNEISEKSEIFDDQFSVERPDGSNFTLKIRSTKLEDSAMYFCASSEEGHLNTEAFFGQGTRLTVV.

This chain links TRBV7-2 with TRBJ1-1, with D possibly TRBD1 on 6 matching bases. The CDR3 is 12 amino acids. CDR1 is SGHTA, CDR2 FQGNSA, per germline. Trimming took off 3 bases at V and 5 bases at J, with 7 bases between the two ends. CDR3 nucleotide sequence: TGTGCCAGCAGCTTGGGGGCGACTGAAGCTTTCTTT. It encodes CASSLGATEAFF.

In nucleotides, the CDR3 is TGTGCCAGCAGCTTACAGGGTTTAGGTTCGCCCCTCCACTTT. This encodes CASSLQGLGSPLHF. This sequence joins TRBV11-2 and TRBJ1-6; D might be TRBD1 (5 bases). Germline values: CDR1 SGHAT, CDR2 FQNNGV. V lost 2 bases, J lost 13 bases, and 15 bases lay in between. CDR3 length equals 14 residues.

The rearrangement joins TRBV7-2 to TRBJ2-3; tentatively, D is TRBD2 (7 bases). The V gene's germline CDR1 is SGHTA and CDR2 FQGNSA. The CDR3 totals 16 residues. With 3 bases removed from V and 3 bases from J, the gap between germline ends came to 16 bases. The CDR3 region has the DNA TGTGCCAGCAGCTTTGGAGGGGGGGCAAGGACAGATACGCAGTATTTT. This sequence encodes CASSFGGGARTDTQYF.

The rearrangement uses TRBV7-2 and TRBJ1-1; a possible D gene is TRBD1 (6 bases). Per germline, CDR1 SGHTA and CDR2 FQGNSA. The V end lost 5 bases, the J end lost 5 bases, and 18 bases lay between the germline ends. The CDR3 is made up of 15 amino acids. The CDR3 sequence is CASSGFGGRRTEAFF. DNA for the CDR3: TGTGCCAGCAGCGGGTTCGGGGGGCGCAGGACTGAAGCTTTCTTT.

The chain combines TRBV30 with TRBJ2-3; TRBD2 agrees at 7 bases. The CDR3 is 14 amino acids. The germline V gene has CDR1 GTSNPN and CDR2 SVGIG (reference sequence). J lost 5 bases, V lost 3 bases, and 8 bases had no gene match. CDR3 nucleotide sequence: TGTGCCTGGAGGCCCATGGGCGGGGGAGATACGCAGTATTTT. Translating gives CAWRPMGGGDTQYF.

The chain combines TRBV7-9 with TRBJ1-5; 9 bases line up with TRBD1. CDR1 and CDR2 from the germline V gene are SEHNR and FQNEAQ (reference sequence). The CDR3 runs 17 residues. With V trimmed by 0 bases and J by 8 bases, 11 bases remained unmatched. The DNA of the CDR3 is TGTGCCAGCAGCTTAGCCTCAGGATCGGACAGGGGCAAGCCCCAGCATTTT. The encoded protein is CASSLASGSDRGKPQHF. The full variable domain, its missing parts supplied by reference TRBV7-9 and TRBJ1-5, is DTGVSQNPRHKITKRGQNVTFRCDPISEHNRLYWYRQTLGQGPEFLTYFQNEAQLEKSRLLSDRFSAERPKGSFSTLEIQRTEQGDSAMYLCASSLASGSDRGKPQHFGDGTRLSIL.

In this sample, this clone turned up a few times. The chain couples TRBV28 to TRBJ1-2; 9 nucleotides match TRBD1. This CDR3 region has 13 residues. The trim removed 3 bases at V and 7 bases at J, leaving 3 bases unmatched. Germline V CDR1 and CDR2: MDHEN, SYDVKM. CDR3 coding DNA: TGTGCCAGCAGTTTGGGGACAGGGTTTGGCTACACCTTC. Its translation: CASSLGTGFGYTF.

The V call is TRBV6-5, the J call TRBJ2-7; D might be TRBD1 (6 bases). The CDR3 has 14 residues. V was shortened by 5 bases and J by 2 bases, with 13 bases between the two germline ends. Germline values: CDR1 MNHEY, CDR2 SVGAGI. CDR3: CASSTSYRAYEQYF. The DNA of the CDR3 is TGTGCCAGCAGTACTTCCTACAGGGCCTACGAGCAGTACTTC.

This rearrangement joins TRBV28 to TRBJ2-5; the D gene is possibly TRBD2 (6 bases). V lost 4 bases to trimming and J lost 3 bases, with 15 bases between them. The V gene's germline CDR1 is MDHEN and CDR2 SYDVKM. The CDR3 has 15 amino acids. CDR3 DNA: TGTGCCAGCAGTTCCCTAGGAGGGTCAGAAGAGACCCAGTACTTC. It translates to CASSSLGGSEETQYF.

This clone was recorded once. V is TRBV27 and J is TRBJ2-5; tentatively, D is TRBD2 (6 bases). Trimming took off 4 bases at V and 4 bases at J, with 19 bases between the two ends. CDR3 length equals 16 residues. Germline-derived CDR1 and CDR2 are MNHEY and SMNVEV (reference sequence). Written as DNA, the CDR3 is TGTGCCAGCAGTTCGCAGCGAACACTAGCATCAGAGACCCAGTACTTC. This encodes CASSSQRTLASETQYF.

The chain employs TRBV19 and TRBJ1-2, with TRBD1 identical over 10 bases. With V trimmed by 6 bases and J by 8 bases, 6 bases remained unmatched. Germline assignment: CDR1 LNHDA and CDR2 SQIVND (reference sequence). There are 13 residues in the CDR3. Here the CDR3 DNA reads TGTGCCAGTAGCCCCGGACAGGGGGGAGGCTACACCTTC. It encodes CASSPGQGGGYTF.

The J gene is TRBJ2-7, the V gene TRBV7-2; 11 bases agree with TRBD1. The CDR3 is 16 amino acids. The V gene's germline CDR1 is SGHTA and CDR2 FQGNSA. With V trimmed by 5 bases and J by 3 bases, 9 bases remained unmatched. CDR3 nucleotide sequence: TGTGCCAGCAGCCCTCGGACAGGGGGCGCTTACTACGAGCAGTACTTC. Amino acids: CASSPRTGGAYYEQYF. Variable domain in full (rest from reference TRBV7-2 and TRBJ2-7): GAGVSQSPSNKVTEKGKDVELRCDPISGHTALYWYRQSLGQGLEFLIYFQGNSAPDKSGLPSDRFSAERTGGSVSTLTIQRTQQEDSAVYLCASSPRTGGAYYEQYFGPGTRLTVT.

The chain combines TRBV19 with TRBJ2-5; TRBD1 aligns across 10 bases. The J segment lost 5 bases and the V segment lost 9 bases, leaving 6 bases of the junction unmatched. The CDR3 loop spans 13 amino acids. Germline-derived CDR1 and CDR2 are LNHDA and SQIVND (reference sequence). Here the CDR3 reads CASGQGVRETQYF. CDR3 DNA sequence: TGTGCCAGCGGACAGGGGGTAAGGGAGACCCAGTACTTC. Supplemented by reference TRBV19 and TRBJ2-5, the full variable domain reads DGGITQSPKYLFRKEGQNVTLSCEQNLNHDAMYWYRQDPGQGLRLIYYSQIVNDFQKGDIAEGYSVSREKKESFPLTVTSAQKNPTAFYLCASGQGVRETQYFGPGTRLLVL.

The CDR3 here is CASSRTGIDYGYTF. CDR3 nucleotides: TGTGCCAGCAGTAGGACAGGAATTGACTATGGCTACACCTTC. The rearrangement links TRBV2 to TRBJ1-2; 7 bases fit TRBD1. With V trimmed by 5 bases and J by 3 bases, 6 bases remained unmatched. CDR1 is SNHLY, CDR2 FYNNEI, per germline. The CDR3 extends over 14 amino acids.

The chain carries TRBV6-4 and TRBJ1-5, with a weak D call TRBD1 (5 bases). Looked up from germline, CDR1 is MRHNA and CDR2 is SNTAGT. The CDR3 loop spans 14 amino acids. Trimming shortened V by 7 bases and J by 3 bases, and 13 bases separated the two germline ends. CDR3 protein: CASTCGAFNQPQHF. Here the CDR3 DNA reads TGTGCCAGCACCTGCGGGGCCTTCAATCAGCCCCAGCATTTT.

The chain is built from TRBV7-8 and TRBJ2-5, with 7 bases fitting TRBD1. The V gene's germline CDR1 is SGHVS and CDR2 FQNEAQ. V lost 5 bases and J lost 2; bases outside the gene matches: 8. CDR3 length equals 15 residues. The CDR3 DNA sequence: TGTGCCAGCAGCCGGGGACAGACGACTCAAGAGACCCAGTACTTC. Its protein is CASSRGQTTQETQYF.

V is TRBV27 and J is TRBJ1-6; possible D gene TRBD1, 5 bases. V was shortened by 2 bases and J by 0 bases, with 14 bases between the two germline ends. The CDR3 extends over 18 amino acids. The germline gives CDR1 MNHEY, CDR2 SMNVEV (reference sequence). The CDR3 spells CASSLVGGLSSYNSPLHF. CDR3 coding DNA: TGTGCCAGCAGTTTAGTTGGGGGGTTGAGCTCCTATAATTCACCCCTCCACTTT.